This passage covers 8 T cell receptor beta chains from one sample sequenced in a study of cytotoxic CD8 clonotypes in ibrutinib-treated CLL. Assay used: immunoSEQ multiplex PCR; TCRdb lists only in-frame clones, some missing. The sample has under 150,000 clones, 80% seen once. Sequenced material: PBMCs, taken after 36 months of ibrutinib treatment. Receptors originate from a human donor with chronic lymphocytic leukemia.

V gene TRBV18 combines with J gene TRBJ1-2; D is unclear. Per the germline V gene, CDR1 is KGHSH and CDR2 is LQKENI. The CDR3 is 13 residues long. V gave up 0 bases and J gave up 5 bases, with 7 bases separating them. The CDR3 spells CASSPPAGYGYTF. The CDR3 nucleotides are TGTGCCAGCTCACCACCTGCGGGATATGGCTACACCTTC.

The chain has TRBV7-8 and TRBJ1-1, with D possibly matching TRBD1 (5 bases). CDR1 is SGHVS and CDR2 is FQNEAQ in the germline V gene. V was cut by 1 base and J by 6 bases, with 12 bases left in between. The CDR3 consists of 14 residues. In DNA form, the CDR3 reads TGTGCCAGCAGCTTAGTTGGAGGGGAGGCTGAAGCTTTCTTT. It encodes CASSLVGGEAEAFF.

The chain links TRBV28 to TRBJ1-1; no reliable D call. Trimming stripped 2 bases from V and 1 base from J, with 11 bases between. This CDR3 has 15 amino acids. CDR1 MDHEN and CDR2 SYDVKM come from the germline V gene. CDR3 protein: CASSLVWGRNTEAFF. CDR3 sequence (DNA): TGTGCCAGCAGTTTAGTGTGGGGAAGGAACACTGAAGCTTTCTTT.

J is TRBJ1-2 and V is TRBV5-1, with D perhaps matching TRBD1 (6 bases). Trimming took 0 bases from V and 8 from J, leaving 17 bases between them. The CDR3 consists of 15 residues. CDR1 is SGHRS and CDR2 is YFSETQ in the germline V gene. The CDR3 DNA reads TGCGCCAGCAGCTTGGGTGGACAGCGCCCGGGAGGCTACACCTTC. Translating gives CASSLGGQRPGGYTF.

Remarks on this clone: Other DNA sequences in this sample translate to the same CDR3. This sequence joins TRBV18 and TRBJ2-7; D is ambiguous. Germline V gene lookup returns CDR1 KGHSH and CDR2 LQKENI. Trimming shortened V by 3 bases and J by 0 bases, and 3 bases separated the two germline ends. The CDR3 is made up of 12 amino acids. CDR3 sequence (DNA): TGTGCCAGCTCACCCAGCTCCTACGAGCAGTACTTC. As protein: CASSPSSYEQYF.

V usage is TRBV21-1 and J usage is TRBJ2-7; the table's D call, TRBD1, was not checked against the DNA. TRBV21-1 is listed as a pseudogene. The CDR3 extends over 17 amino acids. CDR3 sequence: CASSNPPDRWPSYEQYF. The CDR3 DNA sequence: TGTGCCAGCAGCAATCCCCCTGACAGGTGGCCAAGCTACGAGCAGTACTTC.

In its sample, this clone was seen a few times. The V and J genes are TRBV9 and TRBJ2-2, with D possibly TRBD1 on 6 matching bases. V was shortened by 3 bases and J by 2 bases, with 14 bases between the two germline ends. This CDR3 region has 16 residues. The V gene's germline CDR1 is SGDLS and CDR2 YYNGEE. The chain's CDR3 is CASSATGSFNTGELFF. CDR3 nucleotides: TGTGCCAGCAGCGCTACAGGGTCGTTCAACACCGGGGAGCTGTTTTTT.

The chain couples TRBV5-1 to TRBJ2-7; 7 bases align to TRBD2. J gave up 7 bases and V 3 bases, and 10 bases lay outside the gene matches. This CDR3 is 14 amino acids long. Germline CDR1 SGHRS, CDR2 YFSETQ. The CDR3 DNA reads as TGCGCCAGCAGCTGGGGGACTACTACGGAGGAGCAGTACTTC. This sequence encodes CASSWGTTTEEQYF.